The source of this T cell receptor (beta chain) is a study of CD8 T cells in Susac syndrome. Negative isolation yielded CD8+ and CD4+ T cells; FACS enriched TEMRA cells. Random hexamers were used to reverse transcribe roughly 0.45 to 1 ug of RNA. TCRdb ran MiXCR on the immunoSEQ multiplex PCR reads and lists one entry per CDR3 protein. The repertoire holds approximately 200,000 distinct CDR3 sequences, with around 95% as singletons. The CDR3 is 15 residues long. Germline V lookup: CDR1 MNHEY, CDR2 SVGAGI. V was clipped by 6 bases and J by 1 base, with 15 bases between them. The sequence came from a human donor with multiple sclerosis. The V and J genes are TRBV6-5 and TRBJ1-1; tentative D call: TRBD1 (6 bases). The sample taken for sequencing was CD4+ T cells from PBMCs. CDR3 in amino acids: CASSRRDIPNTEAFF. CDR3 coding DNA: TGTGCCAGCAGCCGCCGGGACATACCGAACACTGAAGCTTTCTTT.